These 32 T cell receptor beta chains originate from one sample sequenced in a study of blood T cell repertoires in COVID-19. Repertoires were generated with immunoSEQ multiplex PCR, while TCRdb's copy carries only in-frame clones and drops some. The sample lists more than 300,000 clones, around 89% occurring once. The source material was peripheral blood. The receptors derive from a woman between 35 and 50 years old with COVID-19, enrolled during active disease.

V gene TRBV7-9 combines with J gene TRBJ1-5, with D uncertain. CDR1 is SEHNR and CDR2 is FQNEAQ in the germline V gene (reference sequence). V dropped 1 base and J dropped 1 base, with 14 bases sitting between them. This CDR3 region has 17 residues. CDR3 amino acids: CASSLGSGSLSNQPQHF. The CDR3 region has the DNA TGTGCCAGCAGCTTAGGCTCGGGGAGTTTGAGCAATCAGCCCCAGCATTTT.

The chain couples TRBV20-1 to TRBJ1-1, with D perhaps TRBD1 (5 bases). The CDR3 totals 10 residues. V lost 7 bases and J lost 8, with 11 bases in between. CDR1 DFQATT and CDR2 SNEGSKA come from the germline V gene (reference sequence). The CDR3 reads CSGQGPEAFF. The CDR3 nucleotides are TGCAGTGGCCAGGGTCCGGAAGCTTTCTTT.

This clone has a handful of counts. V is TRBV6-1 and J is TRBJ1-5, with D uncertain. Germline V gene lookup returns CDR1 MNHNS and CDR2 SASEGT. The ends were cut back, 3 bases at V and 6 bases at J, with 15 bases in the middle. CDR3 length: 15 amino acids. CDR3 DNA: TGTGCCAGCAGTGAGAGGCAGGCAGGAGGTCAGCCCCAGCATTTT. This sequence encodes CASSERQAGGQPQHF.

The J gene is TRBJ1-1, the V gene TRBV6-5; unclear D gene. CDR3 length: 13 amino acids. Trimming stripped 7 bases from V and 2 bases from J, with 11 bases between. CDR1 MNHEY and CDR2 SVGAGI come from the germline V gene. CDR3 in DNA: TGTGCCAGCATATTAGAGGTTAACACTGAAGCTTTCTTT. As protein: CASILEVNTEAFF.

The V and J genes are TRBV28 and TRBJ1-1; no reliable D call. With 6 bases removed from V and 3 bases from J, the gap between germline ends came to 17 bases. This CDR3 has 15 amino acids. Germline lookup yields CDR1 MDHEN and CDR2 SYDVKM. The DNA of the CDR3 is TGTGCCAGCAGCCGTCCGGGGATCCCTCACACTGAAGCTTTCTTT. The encoded protein is CASSRPGIPHTEAFF.

This chain joins TRBV10-2 and TRBJ1-2, with 9 bases aligning to TRBD1. The length of the CDR3 is 13 residues. V shed 8 bases, J shed 6 bases, and the junction held 7 bases outside the gene matches. Per the germline V gene, CDR1 is WSHSY and CDR2 is SAAADI. The CDR3 protein is CASGKGTGHGYTF. DNA for the CDR3: TGCGCCAGCGGCAAAGGGACAGGGCATGGCTACACCTTC.

This chain joins TRBV27 and TRBJ1-6, with 7 positions matching TRBD1. Trimming at V came to 2 bases and at J to 6 bases, leaving 10 bases not matched to a gene. This CDR3 comprises 17 residues. From germline, CDR1 is MNHEY and CDR2 SMNVEV (reference sequence). The CDR3 region is CASSLQPGPGGNSPLHF. The CDR3 bases are TGTGCCAGCAGTTTACAGCCCGGTCCAGGGGGTAATTCACCCCTCCACTTT.

The chain uses TRBV2 and TRBJ1-3; no definite D call. V was pared by 5 bases and J by 1 base, with 6 bases between. This CDR3 is built from 13 residues. CDR1 SNHLY and CDR2 FYNNEI come from the germline V gene. The chain's CDR3 is CASSRESGNTIYF. CDR3 nucleotide sequence: TGTGCCAGCAGTAGGGAGTCTGGAAACACCATATATTTT.

The J gene is TRBJ1-5, the V gene TRBV28; D gene uncertain. Deletions cut 5 bases from V and 7 bases from J, with 12 bases between. The germline gives CDR1 MDHEN, CDR2 SYDVKM. The CDR3 contains 13 residues. CDR3 protein: CASSSVGWQPQHF. The CDR3 DNA follows: TGTGCCAGCAGTAGCGTCGGGTGGCAGCCCCAGCATTTT.

The chain joins TRBV9 to TRBJ2-1; 9 bases agree with TRBD2. V was pared by 0 bases and J by 1 base, with 2 bases of the junction left unmatched. From germline, CDR1 is SGDLS and CDR2 YYNGEE. The CDR3 contains 16 residues. In DNA, the CDR3 is TGTGCCAGCAGCGTAGGCGGGGGGGCATCCTACAATGAGCAGTTCTTC. It is translated as CASSVGGGASYNEQFF.

This clone has only one observation. The chain is built from TRBV6-5 and TRBJ1-5; possibly TRBD1 for D (5 bases). This CDR3 spans 14 amino acids. Germline CDR1 MNHEY, CDR2 SVGAGI. Trimming cost V 9 bases and J 4 bases, with 16 bases left between them. The CDR3 nucleotides are TGTGCCAGTACCGGGGGAGTTTTAAATCAGCCCCAGCATTTT. Its translation: CASTGGVLNQPQHF.

This CDR3 reads CASSPRSGGRYEQYF. The CDR3 coding sequence is TGTGCCAGCAGCCCCCGATCCGGGGGGCGTTACGAGCAGTACTTC. The rearrangement joins TRBV9 to TRBJ2-7, with D possibly matching TRBD2 (7 bases). The CDR3 has 15 residues. V dropped 4 bases and J dropped 4 bases, with 18 bases sitting between them. Germline CDR1 SGDLS, CDR2 YYNGEE.

This chain links TRBV27 with TRBJ1-6; D might be TRBD1 (6 bases). There are 17 residues in the CDR3. Germline CDR1 is MNHEY and CDR2 is SMNVEV (reference sequence). V was pared by 6 bases and J by 1 base, with 16 bases between. The CDR3 here is CASRKNREWSYNSPLHF. The CDR3, as DNA: TGTGCCAGCAGGAAAAACAGGGAGTGGTCCTATAATTCACCCCTCCACTTT.

V and J are TRBV7-2 and TRBJ1-1; D uncertain. The CDR3 extends over 13 amino acids. The germline gives CDR1 SGHTA, CDR2 FQGNSA. Trimming took 1 base from V and 7 from J, leaving 10 bases between them. CDR3 protein: CASSLETRNEAFF. The CDR3 nucleotides are TGTGCCAGCAGCTTAGAAACGCGGAATGAAGCTTTCTTT.

This clone was seen a single time. V gene TRBV19 combines with J gene TRBJ2-2; no firm D call. This CDR3 comprises 11 residues. The V gene's germline CDR1 is LNHDA and CDR2 SQIVND (reference sequence). Trimming stripped 4 bases from V and 7 bases from J, with 4 bases between. CDR3 nucleotides: TGTGCCAGTAGTAGAGGCGGGGAGCTGTTTTTT. Translated: CASSRGGELFF. Combining the CDR3 with reference TRBV19 and TRBJ2-2 gives the whole variable domain DGGITQSPKYLFRKEGQNVTLSCEQNLNHDAMYWYRQDPGQGLRLIYYSQIVNDFQKGDIAEGYSVSREKKESFPLTVTSAQKNPTAFYLCASSRGGELFFGEGSRLTVL.

The J gene is TRBJ1-6, the V gene TRBV7-3; 9 bases are a match to TRBD1. V shed 5 bases and J 9 bases; nucleotides not matched to a gene: 5. There are 14 residues in the CDR3. CDR1 and CDR2 (germline): SGHTA, FQGTGA. CDR3 in DNA: TGTGCCAGCAGCAGAGACAGGGGGGGTTCACCCCTCCACTTT. Translated, it gives CASSRDRGGSPLHF.

V gene TRBV3-1 (or the pseudogene TRBV3-2) combines with J gene TRBJ2-7, with D maybe TRBD2 (6 bases). Germline V gene data show CDR1 as LGHDT and CDR2 as YNNKEL (reference sequence). Trimming pared 1 base from V and 3 bases from J, leaving 13 bases between. This CDR3 has 15 amino acids. CDR3 DNA: TGTGCCAGCAGCCAAGGTGTGGGACTGTTCTACGAGCAGTACTTC. Amino acids: CASSQGVGLFYEQYF.

Of note for this clone: Other DNA sequences in the same sample also yield this CDR3. This chain links TRBV27 with TRBJ2-7; the match to TRBD2 covers 7 bases. Germline-derived CDR1 and CDR2 are MNHEY and SMNVEV (reference sequence). CDR3 length equals 13 residues. With 3 bases clipped from V and 1 base from J, the junction kept 0 bases outside the gene matches. CDR3 in DNA: TGTGCCAGCAGTTTGGGAGGGTCCTACGAGCAGTACTTC. It translates to CASSLGGSYEQYF.

This clone was detected a few times. The chain joins TRBV7-3 to TRBJ2-7; no clear D gene. CDR1 SGHTA and CDR2 FQGTGA come from the germline V gene. Trimming stripped 5 bases from V and 6 bases from J, with 11 bases between. This CDR3 has 12 amino acids. DNA for the CDR3: TGTGCCAGCAGCGCCAACCCGGGCGAGCAGTACTTC. This sequence encodes CASSANPGEQYF.

The chain carries TRBV28 and TRBJ2-2; D gene unclear. V lost 8 bases and J 3 bases, leaving 13 bases between the germline ends. The CDR3 contains 14 residues. CDR1 and CDR2 from the germline V gene are MDHEN and SYDVKM. CDR3 loop: CASLETLYTGELFF. CDR3 nucleotide sequence: TGTGCCAGCCTCGAGACACTTTACACCGGGGAGCTGTTTTTT. The whole variable domain, remainder taken from reference TRBV28 and TRBJ2-2, is DVKVTQSSRYLVKRTGEKVFLECVQDMDHENMFWYRQDPGLGLRLIYFSYDVKMKEKGDIPEGYSVSREKKERFSLILESASTNQTSMYLCASLETLYTGELFFGEGSRLTVL.

The chain recombines TRBV19 with TRBJ2-1; D is perhaps TRBD1 (5 bases). Germline V lookup: CDR1 LNHDA, CDR2 SQIVND (reference sequence). The CDR3 runs 20 residues. Trimming left V 6 bases short and J 3 bases short, with 30 bases between. In DNA form, the CDR3 reads TGTGCCAGTAGCCTACCCCCCCCACTACAGAGGCAGGGTCTCTACAATGAGCAGTTCTTC. It encodes CASSLPPPLQRQGLYNEQFF. Complete variable domain (other parts from reference TRBV19 and TRBJ2-1): DGGITQSPKYLFRKEGQNVTLSCEQNLNHDAMYWYRQDPGQGLRLIYYSQIVNDFQKGDIAEGYSVSREKKESFPLTVTSAQKNPTAFYLCASSLPPPLQRQGLYNEQFFGPGTRLTVL.

The chain couples TRBV28 to TRBJ1-5; 9 nucleotides line up with TRBD1. CDR1 and CDR2 (germline): MDHEN, SYDVKM. V dropped 9 bases and J dropped 3; count of bases not matched to a gene: 15. The CDR3 is 17 amino acids. The CDR3: CASHLGPGQGHNQPQHF. The CDR3 DNA reads TGTGCCAGTCATTTGGGGCCGGGACAGGGCCACAATCAGCCCCAGCATTTT. The full variable domain, with the rest looked up from reference TRBV28 and TRBJ1-5, is DVKVTQSSRYLVKRTGEKVFLECVQDMDHENMFWYRQDPGLGLRLIYFSYDVKMKEKGDIPEGYSVSREKKERFSLILESASTNQTSMYLCASHLGPGQGHNQPQHFGDGTRLSIL.

V and J are TRBV7-2 and TRBJ2-7, with 7 bases aligning to TRBD1. The germline CDR1 and CDR2 sequences are SGHTA and FQGNSA. This CDR3 has 14 residues. The junction had 3 bases not matched to a gene; V was cut back by 1 base and J by 3 bases. The DNA of the CDR3 is TGTGCCAGCAGCTTAGGGACAGGCTTCTACGAGCAGTACTTC. Its translation: CASSLGTGFYEQYF.

The chain uses TRBV28 and TRBJ1-4; a weak D match, TRBD1 (5 bases). The CDR3 is 15 amino acids. Trimming stripped 6 bases from V and 2 bases from J, with 13 bases between. CDR1 and CDR2 (germline): MDHEN, SYDVKM. The chain's CDR3 is CASSAGGGTNEKLFF. The CDR3 region has the DNA TGTGCCAGCAGCGCGGGGGGGGGTACTAATGAAAAACTGTTTTTT.

J is TRBJ1-1 and V is TRBV9; maybe TRBD1 (5 bases). The V gene's germline CDR1 is SGDLS and CDR2 YYNGEE. V was pared by 0 bases and J by 5 bases, with 14 bases between. The CDR3 has 15 amino acids. The CDR3 spells CASSVAQGSGTEAFF. DNA of the CDR3: TGTGCCAGCAGCGTAGCCCAGGGATCGGGTACTGAAGCTTTCTTT.

The chain links TRBV30 to TRBJ1-2, with TRBD1 matching 7 bases. Per the germline V gene, CDR1 is GTSNPN and CDR2 is SVGIG (reference sequence). CDR3 length: 14 amino acids. J was trimmed by 1 base and V by 1 base; bases with no gene match: 3. The DNA of the CDR3 is TGTGCCTGGAGTGAAACAGGGGTTAACTATGGCTACACCTTC. Translating it yields CAWSETGVNYGYTF.

The chain recombines TRBV19 with TRBJ2-3, with 8 nucleotides matching TRBD2. V lost 4 bases and J lost 5; bases outside the gene matches: 14. This CDR3 region has 17 residues. Germline V gives CDR1 LNHDA, CDR2 SQIVND (reference sequence). CDR3 DNA sequence: TGTGCCAGTAGTACACCTTTGCGGGGGGCCCTCGGAGATACGCAGTATTTT. Its protein is CASSTPLRGALGDTQYF.

This clone was seen more than once but under ten times. This chain joins TRBV28 and TRBJ1-1; TRBD1 matches 7 bases. V trimming: 1 base; J trimming: 6 bases; junction bases outside the gene matches: 2. Per the germline V gene, CDR1 is MDHEN and CDR2 is SYDVKM. This CDR3 has 13 amino acids. For the CDR3, the DNA is TGTGCCAGCAGTTTATCCAGGGGGGCTGAAGCTTTCTTT. Translating it yields CASSLSRGAEAFF.

The chain carries TRBV29-1 and TRBJ1-2; TRBD1 aligns across 8 bases. V shed 2 bases and J 4 bases; nucleotides not matched to a gene: 9. Germline V lookup: CDR1 SQVTM, CDR2 ANQGSEA. The CDR3 length is 15 residues. The CDR3 is CSVERRGQEVYGYTF. The CDR3 DNA is TGCAGCGTTGAAAGGCGGGGACAGGAGGTCTATGGCTACACCTTC.

The chain joins TRBV6-5 to TRBJ2-3, with TRBD2 identical over 7 bases. Germline assignment: CDR1 MNHEY and CDR2 SVGAGI. The CDR3 runs to 15 residues. Trimming cost V 2 bases and J 0 bases; bases outside gene matches: 2. CDR3 in DNA: TGTGCCAGCAGTTACCCGGGGGGAAGCACAGATACGCAGTATTTT. It translates to CASSYPGGSTDTQYF.

The table lists this clone with a count of one. Other nucleotide sequences from this sample produce the same CDR3. The chain joins TRBV7-9 to TRBJ1-1; TRBD1 matches 8 bases. Germline loops: CDR1 SEHNR, CDR2 FQNEAQ (reference sequence). Germline trimming cut 5 bases from V and 1 base from J; bases unmatched to any gene: 3. CDR3 length: 14 amino acids. CDR3 loop: CASSLQGGNTEAFF. Written as DNA, the CDR3 is TGTGCCAGCAGCCTACAGGGGGGGAACACTGAAGCTTTCTTT.

The rearrangement links TRBV6-4 to TRBJ2-1, with a tentative D call TRBD1 (6 bases). The CDR3 spans 15 residues. Trimming stripped 6 bases from V and 8 bases from J, with 20 bases between. Germline CDR1 reads MRHNA; CDR2 reads SNTAGT. CDR3 nucleotides: TGTGCCAGCAGCCTCCATAAGGAACAGGGTTATGAGCAGTTCTTC. The encoded protein is CASSLHKEQGYEQFF.